Listed here are 28 T cell receptor beta chains from one sample, sequenced in a study of graft-versus-host responses after intestinal transplantation. What these receptors recognize is not known. The protocol was immunoSEQ multiplex PCR, while the TCRdb copy is restricted to in-frame clones and leaves out a portion. The sample records over 80,000 clones, 90% to 95% being singletons. This specimen consisted of unstimulated CD4+ T cells sorted from spleen or lymph node cells, obtained before transplant. These TCRs come from a human donor who was the organ donor for an intestinal transplant.

The V call is TRBV5-4, the J call TRBJ2-3; D may be TRBD2 (6 bases). The V and J ends lost 5 bases and 8 bases respectively, with 21 bases between them. Germline CDR1 SGHNT, CDR2 YYREEE (reference sequence). The CDR3 contains 15 residues. The CDR3 DNA reads TGTGCCAGCAGACGGGAGCATAAGTCGGCGGGTACGCAGTATTTT. Protein sequence: CASRREHKSAGTQYF.

In its sample, this clone was seen once. V gene TRBV5-1 combines with J gene TRBJ2-7; TRBD1 matches at 10 bases. CDR3 size: 16 residues. V trimming: 0 bases; J trimming: 3 bases; junction bases outside the gene matches: 6. Germline CDR1 SGHRS, CDR2 YFSETQ. The CDR3 coding sequence is TGCGCCAGCAGCTTGGCCGAGGGGACAGGGGACTACGAGCAGTACTTC. It translates to CASSLAEGTGDYEQYF.

The CDR3 DNA follows: TGCGCCAGCAGCCAAGATACCGGCAGGGGGCCAAGTGGCTACACCTTC. Translation: CASSQDTGRGPSGYTF. The rearrangement joins TRBV4-1 to TRBJ1-2, with 8 bases aligning to TRBD1. This CDR3 has 16 amino acids. Trimming cost V 0 bases and J 7 bases; bases outside gene matches: 10. The germline gives CDR1 MGHRA, CDR2 YSYEKL.

A note on this clone: One junction end disagrees with the germline gene, perhaps due to a read error. The rearrangement uses TRBV2 and TRBJ2-2; 10 nucleotides line up with TRBD2. The CDR3 loop spans 14 amino acids. Germline V lookup: CDR1 SNHLY, CDR2 FYNNEI. CDR3 nucleotides: TGTGCCAGCAGACCGGGACTAGCGTCCGGAGAGCTGTTTTTT. It codes for CASRPGLASGELFF.

The chain is built from TRBV4-1 and TRBJ2-3; 15 bases agree with TRBD2. The germline CDR1 and CDR2 sequences are MGHRA and YSYEKL. The V and J ends lost 1 base and 7 bases, in that order; junction bases with no gene match: 3. The CDR3 consists of 16 residues. CDR3 loop: CASSQVGLAGGNTQYF. The CDR3 DNA reads as TGCGCCAGCAGCCAAGTGGGACTAGCGGGGGGCAATACGCAGTATTTT.

This chain connects TRBV18 to TRBJ1-2; weak D call: TRBD1 (6 bases). V was shortened by 5 bases and J by 3 bases, with 10 bases between the two germline ends. The CDR3 has 13 amino acids. Per germline, CDR1 KGHSH and CDR2 LQKENI. The CDR3 nucleotides are TGTGCCAGCTCAGCGAGACAGGACTATGGCTACACCTTC. Protein sequence: CASSARQDYGYTF.

The rearrangement links TRBV6-1 to TRBJ1-6; D call uncertain. CDR1 is MNHNS, CDR2 SASEGT, per germline. Trimming removed 4 bases from V and 6 bases from J, with 10 bases in between. CDR3 length: 14 amino acids. DNA for the CDR3: TGTGCCAGCAGTGTACTAGGCCCTAATTCACCCCTCCACTTT. It yields the protein CASSVLGPNSPLHF.

The V and J genes are TRBV7-2 and TRBJ2-5, with 7 bases aligning to TRBD1. Germline V gives CDR1 SGHTA, CDR2 FQGNSA. Trimming at V came to 1 base and at J to 1 base, leaving 3 bases not matched to a gene. The CDR3 extends over 15 amino acids. CDR3: CASSLEGQIQETQYF. CDR3 nucleotides: TGTGCCAGCAGCTTAGAGGGACAGATCCAAGAGACCCAGTACTTC.

V and J are TRBV11-2 and TRBJ1-5; D might be TRBD1 (5 bases). Germline V gives CDR1 SGHAT, CDR2 FQNNGV. CDR3 length: 15 residues. The ends were cut back, 3 bases at V and 4 bases at J, with 13 bases in the middle. CDR3 sequence: CASSFGAGFNQPQHF. In DNA form, the CDR3 reads TGTGCCAGCAGCTTTGGGGCCGGGTTTAATCAGCCCCAGCATTTT.

The chain combines TRBV5-1 with TRBJ1-2; 7 nucleotides line up with TRBD1. Germline V gives CDR1 SGHRS, CDR2 YFSETQ. CDR3 length: 12 residues. V was clipped by 7 bases and J by 4 bases; unmatched bases: 4. DNA of the CDR3: TGCGCCAGCGCGACAGGGAGCTATGGCTACACCTTC. This encodes CASATGSYGYTF.

V usage is TRBV4-2 and J usage is TRBJ2-3; 10 nucleotides line up with TRBD2. CDR3 length equals 15 residues. Germline V gene sequence: CDR1 LGHNA, CDR2 YNFKEQ. Trimming removed 6 bases from V and 2 bases from J; junction bases left unmatched: 5. As DNA, the CDR3 is TGTGCCAGCAGTACCGGGACTAGCGTCACAGATACGCAGTATTTT. Translating gives CASSTGTSVTDTQYF.

The rearrangement links TRBV5-4 to TRBJ2-5; a weak D match, TRBD2 (6 bases). Germline values: CDR1 SGHNT, CDR2 YYREEE (reference sequence). CDR3 length: 14 residues. The V gene lost 3 bases and the J gene lost 5 bases, with 14 bases spanning the gap. The CDR3 sequence is CASSSTAGMETQYF. The DNA of the CDR3 is TGTGCCAGCAGCTCCACGGCGGGGATGGAGACCCAGTACTTC. Drawing the rest from reference TRBV5-4 and TRBJ2-5, the complete variable domain is ETGVTQSPTHLIKTRGQQVTLRCSSQSGHNTVSWYQQALGQGPQFIFQYYREEENGRGNFPPRFSGLQFPNYSSELNVNALELDDSALYLCASSSTAGMETQYFGPGTRLLVL.

The chain carries TRBV7-2 and TRBJ1-2; D might be TRBD1 (6 bases). Looked up from germline, CDR1 is SGHTA and CDR2 is FQGNSA. The CDR3 covers 12 residues. The V end lost 5 bases, the J end lost 4 bases, and 8 bases lay between the germline ends. CDR3 amino acids: CASSRDTYGYTF. The DNA of the CDR3 is TGTGCCAGCAGCCGGGACACCTATGGCTACACCTTC.

The chain recombines TRBV4-2 with TRBJ2-5, with D perhaps TRBD2 (5 bases). The CDR3 runs to 15 residues. CDR1 and CDR2 from the germline V gene are LGHNA and YNFKEQ. V was shortened by 3 bases and J by 1 base, with 12 bases between the two germline ends. In DNA form, the CDR3 reads TGTGCCAGCAGCCAGGCGGGCAAATTCCAAGAGACCCAGTACTTC. Residues: CASSQAGKFQETQYF.

V usage is TRBV27 and J usage is TRBJ2-7, with D perhaps TRBD1 (6 bases). The CDR3 extends over 15 amino acids. V shed 3 bases and J shed 3 bases, with 15 bases lying between them. Germline V gives CDR1 MNHEY, CDR2 SMNVEV (reference sequence). The CDR3 DNA follows: TGTGCCAGCAGTTTTGGACAGAAAGGTTTCTACGAGCAGTACTTC. Encoded protein: CASSFGQKGFYEQYF.

This sequence joins TRBV5-1 and TRBJ1-2, with D tentatively TRBD1 (6 bases). Germline assignment: CDR1 SGHRS and CDR2 YFSETQ. V was cut by 2 bases and J by 2 bases, with 7 bases left in between. This CDR3 has 13 residues. CDR3 residues: CASSFGTNYGYTF. The CDR3 region has the DNA TGCGCCAGCAGCTTCGGGACAAACTATGGCTACACCTTC. The full variable domain, its missing parts supplied by reference TRBV5-1 and TRBJ1-2, is KAGVTQTPRYLIKTRGQQVTLSCSPISGHRSVSWYQQTPGQGLQFLFEYFSETQRNKGNFPGRFSGRQFSNSRSEMNVSTLELGDSALYLCASSFGTNYGYTFGSGTRLTVV.

The rearrangement uses TRBV2 and TRBJ1-2, with 8 bases that match TRBD1. CDR1 SNHLY and CDR2 FYNNEI come from the germline V gene. The CDR3 has 14 residues. With 8 bases clipped from V and 3 bases from J, the junction kept 8 bases outside the gene matches. The DNA of the CDR3 is TGTGCCAGCGGGCATCGGACAGGGTACTATGGCTACACCTTC. Translating gives CASGHRTGYYGYTF.

This clone came up once. V and J are TRBV6-5 and TRBJ1-2, with D tentatively TRBD1 (6 bases). This CDR3 comprises 13 residues. Trimming took off 6 bases at V and 7 bases at J, with 15 bases between the two ends. Germline V gene sequence: CDR1 MNHEY, CDR2 SVGAGI. The DNA of the CDR3 is TGTGCCAGCAGACGGGACACCTCGGCTGGCTACACCTTC. Its translation: CASRRDTSAGYTF.

The chain couples TRBV9 to TRBJ2-7; no reliable D call. V lost 2 bases and J lost 0, with 12 bases in between. The CDR3 extends over 15 amino acids. Germline assignment: CDR1 SGDLS and CDR2 YYNGEE. The CDR3: CASSVSESPSYEQYF. As DNA, the CDR3 is TGTGCCAGCAGCGTCTCGGAGAGTCCCTCCTACGAGCAGTACTTC.

The chain has TRBV4-1 and TRBJ2-5; 8 bases agree with TRBD2. Germline V gene sequence: CDR1 MGHRA, CDR2 YSYEKL. V lost 1 base and J lost 7; bases outside the gene matches: 8. CDR3 length: 15 residues. The CDR3 here is CASSQGTSGLGTQYF. For the CDR3, the DNA is TGCGCCAGCAGCCAAGGAACTAGCGGCCTGGGGACCCAGTACTTC.

This clone was found a few times. This chain connects TRBV19 to TRBJ1-3, with TRBD1 matching over 8 bases. V was clipped by 3 bases and J by 3 bases; unmatched bases: 7. Germline CDR1 reads LNHDA; CDR2 reads SQIVND (reference sequence). The CDR3 sequence is 16 residues long. CDR3 DNA: TGTGCCAGTAGTATTCGGAGGACAGGGTATGGAAACACCATATATTTT. This codes for CASSIRRTGYGNTIYF.

The chain links TRBV9 to TRBJ2-1; 14 nucleotides match TRBD2. The CDR3 totals 15 residues. Germline lookup yields CDR1 SGDLS and CDR2 YYNGEE. Germline trimming cut 3 bases from V and 9 bases from J; bases unmatched to any gene: 5. CDR3 DNA sequence: TGTGCCAGCAGCGCTCCGGGACTAGCGGGGGTTGAGCAGTTCTTC. This translates into CASSAPGLAGVEQFF.

The V call is TRBV4-1, the J call TRBJ2-1; perhaps TRBD1 as D (6 bases). Trimming took off 3 bases at V and 2 bases at J, with 11 bases between the two ends. This CDR3 has 15 amino acids. Looked up from germline, CDR1 is MGHRA and CDR2 is YSYEKL. The CDR3 DNA is TGCGCCAGCAGCCACCGAACAGGGACCTACAATGAGCAGTTCTTC. Amino acids: CASSHRTGTYNEQFF.

The chain has TRBV4-1 and TRBJ2-7; D may be TRBD1 (6 bases). Germline assignment: CDR1 MGHRA and CDR2 YSYEKL. The CDR3 is 14 amino acids. Trimming stripped 1 base from V and 7 bases from J, with 14 bases between. This CDR3 reads CASSQGNRVGEQYF. The CDR3 bases are TGCGCCAGCAGCCAAGGTAACAGGGTGGGGGAGCAGTACTTC.

This chain uses TRBV18 with TRBJ2-7; weak D call: TRBD1 (6 bases). V was cut by 3 bases and J by 3 bases, with 15 bases left in between. Looked up from germline, CDR1 is KGHSH and CDR2 is LQKENI. The CDR3 runs to 15 residues. CDR3 sequence (DNA): TGTGCCAGCTCACCCCAGGGGATGGAAAACTACGAGCAGTACTTC. Translation gives CASSPQGMENYEQYF.

The chain couples TRBV7-2 to TRBJ2-7; TRBD2 agrees at 12 bases. The CDR3 runs 16 residues. J gave up 2 bases and V 11 bases, and 13 bases lay outside the gene matches. CDR1 and CDR2 from the germline V gene are SGHTA and FQGNSA. The CDR3 here is CAETSGGAGVAYEQYF. The CDR3 DNA sequence: TGTGCCGAGACTAGCGGGGGAGCTGGGGTCGCCTACGAGCAGTACTTC.

This clone was seen only once. The rearrangement joins TRBV30 to TRBJ1-2; 7 nucleotides line up with TRBD1. V lost 3 bases and J lost 3; bases outside the gene matches: 10. The CDR3 has 15 residues. Germline lookup yields CDR1 GTSNPN and CDR2 SVGIG (reference sequence). The CDR3 bases are TGTGCCTGGAGCTTCCGGGACAGAGGGGACTATGGCTACACCTTC. As protein: CAWSFRDRGDYGYTF.

This clone appeared a single time. The chain uses TRBV19 and TRBJ1-5; possible D gene TRBD1, 6 bases. CDR1 and CDR2 from the germline V gene are LNHDA and SQIVND (reference sequence). V was shortened by 4 bases and J by 7 bases, with 17 bases between the two germline ends. The CDR3 runs 15 residues. The CDR3 loop reads CASSTTQGKGQPQHF. The CDR3 bases are TGTGCCAGTAGTACCACCCAGGGGAAGGGGCAGCCCCAGCATTTT.